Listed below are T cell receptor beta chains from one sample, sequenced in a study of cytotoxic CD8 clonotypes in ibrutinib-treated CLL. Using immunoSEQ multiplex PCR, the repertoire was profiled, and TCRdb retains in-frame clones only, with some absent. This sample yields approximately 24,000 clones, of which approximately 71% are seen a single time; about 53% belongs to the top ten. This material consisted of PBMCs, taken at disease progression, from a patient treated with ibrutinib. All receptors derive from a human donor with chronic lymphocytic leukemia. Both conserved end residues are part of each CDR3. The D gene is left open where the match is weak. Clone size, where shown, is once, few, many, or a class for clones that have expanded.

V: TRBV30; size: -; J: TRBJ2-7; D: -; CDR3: CACKNYEQYF; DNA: TGTGCCTGCAAGAACTACGAGCAGTACTTC
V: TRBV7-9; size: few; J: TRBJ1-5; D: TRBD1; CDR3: CASSLGTGHQPQHF; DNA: TGTGCCAGCAGCTTAGGGACAGGGCATCAGCCCCAGCATTTT
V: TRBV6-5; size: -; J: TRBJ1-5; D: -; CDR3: CASRKLSGGTQPQHF; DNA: TGTGCCAGCAGAAAACTCAGTGGGGGGACACAGCCCCAGCATTTT
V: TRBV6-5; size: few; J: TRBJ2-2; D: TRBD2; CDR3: CASSRGRVGELFF; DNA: TGTGCCAGCAGTAGAGGGAGGGTCGGGGAGCTGTTTTTT
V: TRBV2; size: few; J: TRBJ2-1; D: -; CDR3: CASEASASYNEQFF; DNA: TGTGCCAGCGAGGCTAGCGCCTCCTACAATGAGCAGTTCTTC
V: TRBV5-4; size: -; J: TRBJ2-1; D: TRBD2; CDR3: CASSFLTSGGAIVDEQFF; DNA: TGTGCCAGCAGCTTCCTAACTAGCGGGGGGGCCATTGTCGATGAGCAGTTCTTC
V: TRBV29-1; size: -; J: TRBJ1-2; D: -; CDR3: CSVEREGGIDPGLDGYTF; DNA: TGCAGCGTTGAAAGGGAAGGGGGAATAGACCCGGGGCTGGATGGCTACACCTTC
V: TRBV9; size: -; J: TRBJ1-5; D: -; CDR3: CASSPSGGTGQPQHF; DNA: TGTGCCAGCAGCCCCAGCGGGGGCACGGGTCAGCCCCAGCATTTT
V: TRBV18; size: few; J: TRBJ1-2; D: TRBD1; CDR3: CASSQQQGSKGYTF; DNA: TGTGCCAGCTCACAACAACAGGGGTCAAAAGGCTACACCTTC
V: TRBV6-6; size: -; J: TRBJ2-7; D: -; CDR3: CASSWGNEQYF; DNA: TGTGCCAGCAGTTGGGGGAACGAGCAGTACTTC
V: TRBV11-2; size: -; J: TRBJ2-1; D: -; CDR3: CASNGVSSYNEQFF; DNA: TGTGCCAGCAACGGGGTTTCCTCCTACAATGAGCAGTTCTTC
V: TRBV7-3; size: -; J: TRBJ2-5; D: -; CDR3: CASSLSPDGGETQYF; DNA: TGTGCCAGCAGCCTCTCCCCCGACGGCGGGGAGACCCAGTACTTC
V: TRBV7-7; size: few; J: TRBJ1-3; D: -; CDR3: CASSRIRRVPGNTIYF; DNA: TGTGCCAGCAGCCGCATAAGACGGGTTCCTGGAAACACCATATATTTT
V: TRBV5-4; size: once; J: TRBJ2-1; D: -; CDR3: CASSPGTHKSNEQFF; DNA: TGTGCCAGCAGCCCTGGGACCCATAAGTCCAATGAGCAGTTCTTC
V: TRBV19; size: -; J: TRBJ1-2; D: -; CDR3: CASSIVGEGYTF; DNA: TGTGCCAGTAGTATAGTAGGAGAAGGCTACACCTTC